This T cell receptor beta chain emerged from a study of blood T cells in healthy people across ages. A sample-barcoded 5' primer and a J-beta primer mix were used in a second PCR of roughly 7 to 11 cycles. TCRdb re-called the 5' RACE reads through MiXCR, storing one row per CDR3 protein. This sample carries 800,000 to 1,000,000 distinct CDR3 sequences, roughly 48% of them seen once, and the ten largest clones take 10% to 15%. Notes on this clonotype: Germline is not matched at one junction end, which may reflect a read error.

This CDR3 contains 13 residues. Sequenced material: blood. The clonotype comes from a man aged 25-45 years in good health. The J gene is TRBJ1-1, the V gene TRBV12-3 or TRBV12-4; D gene ambiguous. The CDR3 loop is CPSSPVRGTEAFF. The DNA of the CDR3 is TGTCCCAGCAGCCCGGTCCGGGGCACTGAAGCTTTCTTT.